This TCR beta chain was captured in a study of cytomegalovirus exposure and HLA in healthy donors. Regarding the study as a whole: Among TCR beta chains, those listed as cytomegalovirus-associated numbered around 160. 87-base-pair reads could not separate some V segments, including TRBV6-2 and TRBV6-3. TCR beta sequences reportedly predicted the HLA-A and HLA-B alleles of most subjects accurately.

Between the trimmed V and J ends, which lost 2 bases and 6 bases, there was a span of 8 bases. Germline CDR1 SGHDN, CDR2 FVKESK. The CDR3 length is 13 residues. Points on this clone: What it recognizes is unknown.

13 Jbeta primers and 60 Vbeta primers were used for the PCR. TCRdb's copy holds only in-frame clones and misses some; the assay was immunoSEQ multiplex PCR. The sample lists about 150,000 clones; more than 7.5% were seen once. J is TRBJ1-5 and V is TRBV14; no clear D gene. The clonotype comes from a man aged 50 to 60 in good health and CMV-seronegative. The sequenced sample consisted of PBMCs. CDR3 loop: CASSQSRSQPQHF. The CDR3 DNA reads TGTGCCAGCAGCCAATCACGGAGTCAGCCCCAGCATTTT.